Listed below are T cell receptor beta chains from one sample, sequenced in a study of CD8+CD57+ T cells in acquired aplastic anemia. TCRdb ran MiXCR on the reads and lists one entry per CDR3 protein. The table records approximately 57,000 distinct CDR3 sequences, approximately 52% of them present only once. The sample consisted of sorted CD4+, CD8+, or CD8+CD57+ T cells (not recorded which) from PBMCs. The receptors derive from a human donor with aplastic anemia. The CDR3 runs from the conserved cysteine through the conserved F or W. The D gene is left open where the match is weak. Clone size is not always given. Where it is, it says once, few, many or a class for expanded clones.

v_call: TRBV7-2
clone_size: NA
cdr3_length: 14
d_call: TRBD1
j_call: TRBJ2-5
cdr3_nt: TGTGCCAGCCGAACGGGACAGTCGAGGGAGACCCAGTACTTC
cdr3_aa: CASRTGQSRETQYF

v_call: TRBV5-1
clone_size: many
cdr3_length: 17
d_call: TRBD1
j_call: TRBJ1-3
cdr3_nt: TGCGCCGGCAGCCCTAATACAGGGGCCAACTCTGGAAACACCATATATTTT
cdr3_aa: CAGSPNTGANSGNTIYF

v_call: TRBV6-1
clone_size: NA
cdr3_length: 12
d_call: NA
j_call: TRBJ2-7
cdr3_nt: TGTGCCAGCAGGAAGGCGGGTGGGGAGCAGTACTTC
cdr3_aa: CASRKAGGEQYF

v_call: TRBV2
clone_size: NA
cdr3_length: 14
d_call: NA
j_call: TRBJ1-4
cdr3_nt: TGTGCCAGCAGAGGAAGCAGGGAGGGTGAAAAACTGTTTTTT
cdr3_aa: CASRGSREGEKLFF

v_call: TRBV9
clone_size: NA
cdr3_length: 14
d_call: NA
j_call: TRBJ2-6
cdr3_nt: TGTGCCAGCAGCGAGCCGTCTGGGGCCAACGTCCTGACTTTC
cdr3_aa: CASSEPSGANVLTF

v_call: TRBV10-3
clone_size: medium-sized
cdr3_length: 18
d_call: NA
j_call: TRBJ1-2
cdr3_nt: TGTGCCATCAGTGAGTCGGGGAGGTATTCGCGTCCTAACTATGGCTACACCTTC
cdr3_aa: CAISESGRYSRPNYGYTF

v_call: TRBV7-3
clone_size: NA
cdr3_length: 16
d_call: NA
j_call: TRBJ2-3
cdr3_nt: TGTGCCAGCAGCTTAGTGGGTGGGGGCGAGGGAGATACGCAGTATTTT
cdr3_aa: CASSLVGGGEGDTQYF

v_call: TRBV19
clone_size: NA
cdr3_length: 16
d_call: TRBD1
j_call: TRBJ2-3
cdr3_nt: TGTGCCAGCAGTCAAACCACGGGACAGGGGGCAGATACGCAGTATTTT
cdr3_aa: CASSQTTGQGADTQYF

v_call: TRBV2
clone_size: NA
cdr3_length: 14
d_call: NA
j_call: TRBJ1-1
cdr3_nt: TGTGCCAGTGGGAAGGGGCTATTGGACACTGAAGCTTTCTTT
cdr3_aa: CASGKGLLDTEAFF

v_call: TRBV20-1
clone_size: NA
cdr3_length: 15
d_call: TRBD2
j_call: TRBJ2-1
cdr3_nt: TGCAGTGCTAGGGAGGTAGCGGGGGGCTACAATGAGCAGTTCTTC
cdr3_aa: CSAREVAGGYNEQFF

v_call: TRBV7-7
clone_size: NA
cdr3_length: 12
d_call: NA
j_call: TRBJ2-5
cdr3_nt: TGTGCCAGCGCGGAGAGGGGAGAGACCCAGTACTTC
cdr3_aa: CASAERGETQYF

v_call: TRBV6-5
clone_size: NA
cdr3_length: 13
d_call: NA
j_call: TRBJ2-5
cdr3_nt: TGTGCCAGCAGTTGGAGGGGCACGGAGACCCAGTACTTC
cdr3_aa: CASSWRGTETQYF

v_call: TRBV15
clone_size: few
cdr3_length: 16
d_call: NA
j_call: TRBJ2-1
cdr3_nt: TGTGCCACCAGAGGGGGGGGGGCCTTCGCAAACAATGAGCAGTTCTTC
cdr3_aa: CATRGGGAFANNEQFF

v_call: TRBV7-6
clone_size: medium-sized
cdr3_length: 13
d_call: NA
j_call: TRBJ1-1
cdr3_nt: TGTGCCAGCAGGACAGGAGGGGACACTGAAGCTTTCTTT
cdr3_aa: CASRTGGDTEAFF

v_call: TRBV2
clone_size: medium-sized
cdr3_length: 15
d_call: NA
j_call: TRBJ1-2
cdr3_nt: TGTGCCAGCAGTGAGGCAGGGACTCCGTATGATGGCTACACCTTC
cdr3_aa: CASSEAGTPYDGYTF

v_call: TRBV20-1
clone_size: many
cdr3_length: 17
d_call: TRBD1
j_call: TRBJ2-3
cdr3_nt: TGCAGTGCTCACGACAGGGGTCTCTCCAATGCCCCAGATACGCAGTATTTT
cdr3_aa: CSAHDRGLSNAPDTQYF

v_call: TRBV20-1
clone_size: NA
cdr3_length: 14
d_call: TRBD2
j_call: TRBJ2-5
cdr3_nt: TGCAGTGCTAGAGATGTCCAGCGGGGGGTTGAGCAGTACTTC
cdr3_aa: CSARDVQRGVEQYF

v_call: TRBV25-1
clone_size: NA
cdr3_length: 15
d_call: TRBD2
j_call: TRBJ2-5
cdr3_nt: TGTGCCAGCAGTGAATACGGGGGGGGCCAAGAGACCCAGTACTTC
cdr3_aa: CASSEYGGGQETQYF

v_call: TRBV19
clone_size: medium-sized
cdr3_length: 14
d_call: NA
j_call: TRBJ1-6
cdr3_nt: TGTGCCAGTAGTATGAGACCGGGGGATTCACCCCTCCACTTT
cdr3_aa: CASSMRPGDSPLHF

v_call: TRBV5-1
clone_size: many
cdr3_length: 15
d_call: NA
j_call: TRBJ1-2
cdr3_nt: TGCGCCAGCAGCCCTCGGACGGATTACTTGTATGGCTACACCTTC
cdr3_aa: CASSPRTDYLYGYTF

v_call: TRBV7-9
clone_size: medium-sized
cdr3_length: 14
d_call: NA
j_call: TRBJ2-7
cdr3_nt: TGTGCCAGCAGCTTTGGTAGTGGTAACTACGAGCAGTACTTC
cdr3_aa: CASSFGSGNYEQYF

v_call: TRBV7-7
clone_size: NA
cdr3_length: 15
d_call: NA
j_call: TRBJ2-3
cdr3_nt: TGTGCTAGCAGCCGACAGGGACTGAGCACAGATACGCAGTATTTT
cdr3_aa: CASSRQGLSTDTQYF

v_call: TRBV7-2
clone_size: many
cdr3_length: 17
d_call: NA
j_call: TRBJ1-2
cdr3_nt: TGTGCCAGCAGCTTGAGTCCGGGCAGTCTCGCTAACTATGGCTACACCTTC
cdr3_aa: CASSLSPGSLANYGYTF

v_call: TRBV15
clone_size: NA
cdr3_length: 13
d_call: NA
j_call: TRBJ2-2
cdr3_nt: TGTGCCACCCGCCTTTGGGGGTTCGAGGAGCTGTTTTTT
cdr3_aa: CATRLWGFEELFF

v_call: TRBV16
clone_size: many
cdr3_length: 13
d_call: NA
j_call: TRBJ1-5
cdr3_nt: TGTGCCAGCAGCCCGCAGGGAGGTCAGCCCCAGCATTTT
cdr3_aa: CASSPQGGQPQHF

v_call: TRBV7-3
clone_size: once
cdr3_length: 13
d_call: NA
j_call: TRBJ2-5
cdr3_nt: TGTGCCAGCAGCTTAACTTCTCGGACCCACCAGTACTTC
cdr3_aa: CASSLTSRTHQYF

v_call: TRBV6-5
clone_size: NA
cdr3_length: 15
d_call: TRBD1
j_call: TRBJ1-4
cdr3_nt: TGTGCCAGCAGTTACGCAGGGGGTACTAATGAAAAACTGTTTTTT
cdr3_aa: CASSYAGGTNEKLFF

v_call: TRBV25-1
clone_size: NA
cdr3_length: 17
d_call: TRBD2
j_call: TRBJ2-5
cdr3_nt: TGTGCCAGCAGTGAATATCGGCTAGCGGGGGGGCTGGAGACCCAGTACTTC
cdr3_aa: CASSEYRLAGGLETQYF

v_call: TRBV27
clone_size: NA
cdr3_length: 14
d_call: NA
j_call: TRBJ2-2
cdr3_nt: TGTGCCAGCAGTTTAGCTAGTGACACCGGGGAGCTGTTTTTT
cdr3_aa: CASSLASDTGELFF

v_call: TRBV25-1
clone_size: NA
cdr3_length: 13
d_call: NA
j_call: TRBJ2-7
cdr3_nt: TGTGCCAGCAGCCAATCTGACACCTACGAGCAGTACTTC
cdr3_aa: CASSQSDTYEQYF

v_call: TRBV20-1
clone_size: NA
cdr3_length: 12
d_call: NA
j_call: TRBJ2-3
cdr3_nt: TGCAGTGCCTCAGGGGAGTCAGATACGCAGTATTTT
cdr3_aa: CSASGESDTQYF

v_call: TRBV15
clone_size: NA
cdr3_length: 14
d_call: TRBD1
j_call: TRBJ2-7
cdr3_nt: TGTGCCACCAGCAGAGATCTGACAGGGACCGAGCAGTACTTC
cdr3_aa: CATSRDLTGTEQYF

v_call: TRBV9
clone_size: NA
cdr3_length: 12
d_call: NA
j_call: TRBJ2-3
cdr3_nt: TGTGCCAGCAGCGTAGAAGCAGATACGCAGTATTTT
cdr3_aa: CASSVEADTQYF

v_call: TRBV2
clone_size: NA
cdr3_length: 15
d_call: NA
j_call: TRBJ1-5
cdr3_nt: TGTGCCAGCAGTGGGACTGTTAATAGCAATCAGCCCCAGCATTTT
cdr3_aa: CASSGTVNSNQPQHF

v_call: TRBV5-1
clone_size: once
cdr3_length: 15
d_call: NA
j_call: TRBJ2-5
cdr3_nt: TGCGCCAGCAGCTTGGCCACGGGACGAGGAGAGACCCAGTACTTC
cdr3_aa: CASSLATGRGETQYF

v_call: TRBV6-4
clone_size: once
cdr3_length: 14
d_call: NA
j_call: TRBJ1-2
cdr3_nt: TGTGCCAGCGGCTTTCAGGGAGCTAACTATGGCTACACCTTC
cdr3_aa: CASGFQGANYGYTF

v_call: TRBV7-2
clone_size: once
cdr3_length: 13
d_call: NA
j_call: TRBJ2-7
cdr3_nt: TGTGCCAGCAGCATGGACAGACCCTACGAGCAGTACTTC
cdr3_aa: CASSMDRPYEQYF

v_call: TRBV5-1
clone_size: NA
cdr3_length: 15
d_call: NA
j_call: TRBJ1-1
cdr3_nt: TGCGCCAGCAGCTCCTTTAAGGGGAAGGGCACTGAAGCTTTCTTT
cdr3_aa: CASSSFKGKGTEAFF

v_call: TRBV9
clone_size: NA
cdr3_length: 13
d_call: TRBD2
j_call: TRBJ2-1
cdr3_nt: TGTGCCAGCAGCTCGGGACTAGCCAGAGAGCAGTTCTTC
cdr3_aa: CASSSGLAREQFF

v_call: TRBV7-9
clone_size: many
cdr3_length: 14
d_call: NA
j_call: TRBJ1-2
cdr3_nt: TGTGCCAGCAGCTCGACGACAGAGAACTATGGCTACACCTTC
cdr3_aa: CASSSTTENYGYTF

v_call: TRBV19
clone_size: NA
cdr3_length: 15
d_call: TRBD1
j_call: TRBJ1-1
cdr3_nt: TGTGCCAGTAGTACCCTTCGGGGACAGGGGGTTGAAGCTTTCTTT
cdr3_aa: CASSTLRGQGVEAFF